The 12 T cell receptor beta chains below all came from one sample that was sequenced in a study of blood T cell repertoires in COVID-19. The table came from immunoSEQ multiplex PCR; TCRdb's copy has only in-frame clones and leaves some out. This sample yields approximately 470,000 clones, of which 80% to 90% are seen a single time; roughly 3.2% belongs to the top ten. Material: peripheral blood. These receptors originate from a human donor in a cohort sampled during active COVID-19.

J is TRBJ1-2 and V is TRBV29-1, with a tentative D call TRBD1 (6 bases). The CDR3 loop spans 20 amino acids. Trimming stripped 0 bases from V and 0 bases from J, with 26 bases between. CDR1 and CDR2 (germline): SQVTM, ANQGSEA. CDR3 sequence (DNA): TGCAGCGTTGAAGATACTCAGGGGAGTAGGGAGGGACCTCCTAACTATGGCTACACCTTC. Protein sequence: CSVEDTQGSREGPPNYGYTF.

The chain uses TRBV6-5 and TRBJ2-7; 7 nucleotides agree with TRBD1. This CDR3 has 15 residues. Germline CDR1 reads MNHEY; CDR2 reads SVGAGI. V trimming: 8 bases; J trimming: 0 bases; junction bases outside the gene matches: 10. CDR3 protein: CASRPYRGSSYEQYF. DNA of the CDR3: TGTGCCAGCCGTCCTTACAGGGGTAGCTCCTACGAGCAGTACTTC.

This chain joins TRBV19 and TRBJ1-5, with a tentative D call TRBD1 (5 bases). CDR1 and CDR2 (germline): LNHDA, SQIVND (reference sequence). V was cut by 5 bases and J by 1 base, with 15 bases left in between. The CDR3 is 16 residues long. The CDR3 bases are TGTGCCAGTAGTTTAACCACAGGATCCAGCAATCAGCCCCAGCATTTT. It yields the protein CASSLTTGSSNQPQHF. Supplemented by reference TRBV19 and TRBJ1-5, the full variable domain reads DGGITQSPKYLFRKEGQNVTLSCEQNLNHDAMYWYRQDPGQGLRLIYYSQIVNDFQKGDIAEGYSVSREKKESFPLTVTSAQKNPTAFYLCASSLTTGSSNQPQHFGDGTRLSIL.

CDR3 residues: CASSLDHGSGRAGDTQYF. Here the CDR3 DNA reads TGTGCCAGCAGCTTAGATCATGGTAGCGGGAGGGCCGGAGATACGCAGTATTTT. The chain couples TRBV11-3 to TRBJ2-3; 11 nucleotides agree with TRBD2. Germline trimming cut 0 bases from V and 5 bases from J; bases unmatched to any gene: 10. The germline V gene has CDR1 SGHNT and CDR2 YENEEA. The CDR3 is 18 amino acids.

The CDR3 sequence is CASSLPTSTVGEQYF. The CDR3 bases are TGTGCCAGCAGCCTCCCCACTAGTACCGTCGGGGAGCAGTACTTC. V is TRBV28 and J is TRBJ2-7; weak D call: TRBD2 (5 bases). Germline V CDR1 and CDR2: MDHEN, SYDVKM. This CDR3 is 15 amino acids long. Deletions cut 6 bases from V and 7 bases from J, with 22 bases between.

The chain carries TRBV5-1 and TRBJ2-7; TRBD2 agrees at 10 bases. Per the germline V gene, CDR1 is SGHRS and CDR2 is YFSETQ. The CDR3 sequence is 17 residues long. J gave up 6 bases and V 1 base, and 13 bases lay outside the gene matches. CDR3 in amino acids: CASSLRGVLAGDSEQYF. CDR3 nucleotide sequence: TGCGCCAGCAGCTTGAGGGGGGTCCTAGCGGGAGATTCCGAGCAGTACTTC.

The chain uses TRBV11-1 and TRBJ1-2; 11 bases line up with TRBD1. The CDR3 loop spans 14 amino acids. V was clipped by 5 bases and J by 2 bases; unmatched bases: 1. Germline CDR1 and CDR2: SGHAT and FQDESV (reference sequence). Written as DNA, the CDR3 is TGTGCCAGCAGCGGGACAGGGGGAAACTATGGCTACACCTTC. The encoded protein is CASSGTGGNYGYTF. The full variable domain, completed using reference TRBV11-1 and TRBJ1-2, is EAEVAQSPRYKITEKSQAVAFWCDPISGHATLYWYRQILGQGPELLVQFQDESVVDDSQLPKDRFSAERLKGVDSTLKIQPAELGDSAMYLCASSGTGGNYGYTFGSGTRLTVV.

The rearrangement uses TRBV28 and TRBJ1-6; 7 bases fit TRBD1. The CDR3 has 14 amino acids. V lost 2 bases to trimming and J lost 7 bases; unmatched junction nucleotides: 2. Germline V gene lookup returns CDR1 MDHEN and CDR2 SYDVKM. The CDR3 DNA reads as TGTGCCAGCAGTTTAGGGACAGCGAATTCACCCCTCCACTTT. This codes for CASSLGTANSPLHF. The entire variable domain, with the rest obtained from reference TRBV28 and TRBJ1-6, is as follows: DVKVTQSSRYLVKRTGEKVFLECVQDMDHENMFWYRQDPGLGLRLIYFSYDVKMKEKGDIPEGYSVSREKKERFSLILESASTNQTSMYLCASSLGTANSPLHFGNGTRLTVT.

The V and J genes are TRBV3-1 (or the pseudogene TRBV3-2) and TRBJ2-4; 10 bases map to TRBD2. CDR3 length equals 15 residues. V was clipped by 1 base and J by 8 bases; unmatched bases: 5. Germline V CDR1 and CDR2: LGHDT, YNNKEL (reference sequence). CDR3 in amino acids: CASSQAASGSHIQYF. The CDR3 DNA sequence: TGTGCCAGCAGCCAAGCCGCTAGCGGGAGTCACATTCAGTACTTC.

This chain uses TRBV18 with TRBJ2-6; TRBD2 aligns across 9 bases. CDR3 length equals 18 residues. V gave up 5 bases and J gave up 0 bases; unmatched junction bases: 8. Germline V gene lookup returns CDR1 KGHSH and CDR2 LQKENI. In DNA form, the CDR3 reads TGTGCCAGCTCAACCACTAGCGGGTCGAGCTCTGGGGCCAACGTCCTGACTTTC. Protein product: CASSTTSGSSSGANVLTF.

V and J are TRBV9 and TRBJ1-4, with D possibly TRBD1 on 5 matching bases. V lost 4 bases and J lost 8, with 15 bases in between. This CDR3 is 14 amino acids long. CDR1 is SGDLS and CDR2 is YYNGEE in the germline V gene. The CDR3 nucleotides are TGTGCCAGCAGCAGTAGCGGGGGGGTCGAAAAACTGTTTTTT. Translation gives CASSSSGGVEKLFF.

This clone was counted a single time. The CDR3 reads CASSMEGLGEDTEAFF. In DNA form, the CDR3 reads TGTGCCAGTAGTATGGAAGGCTTGGGTGAGGACACTGAAGCTTTCTTT. The chain recombines TRBV19 with TRBJ1-1, with D uncertain. The V gene lost 3 bases and the J gene lost 3 bases, with 17 bases spanning the gap. Germline V gives CDR1 LNHDA, CDR2 SQIVND (reference sequence). The CDR3 has 16 residues.